One sample yielded the 9 T cell receptor beta chains listed below, sequenced in a study of patients and donors after allogeneic stem cell transplantation (TCRdb year 2020). The method was RT-PCR. The sequencing machine was a NextSeq 550. In-frame beta chains were kept once TCRdb had trimmed the public reads at Q25 with fastp and called clones with MiXCR. Every CDR3 protein is listed once, alongside the most common genes and DNA of its rows. Across this sample there are about 110,000 distinct CDR3 sequences, with approximately 35% seen only once. Approximately 30% of the sample rests with the top ten. Sequencing input: blood, either unsorted or a sorted T cell fraction (not recorded which). Receptor source: a human donor who was either an allogeneic HSCT recipient or a stem cell or donor lymphocyte infusion donor (not recorded which). It is not recorded whose cells these are; they may come from a transplant donor.

This rearrangement joins TRBV6-5 to TRBJ1-5; D gene unclear. The CDR3 contains 12 residues. Trimming cost V 0 bases and J 9 bases, with 6 bases left between them. Germline V gene data show CDR1 as MNHEY and CDR2 as SVGAGI. The CDR3 DNA follows: TGTGCCAGCAGTTACTCCCATGGGCCCCAGCATTTT. Translated, it gives CASSYSHGPQHF.

The J gene is TRBJ2-5, the V gene TRBV3-1; TRBD1 is a possible D gene (6 bases). This CDR3 contains 14 residues. Between the trimmed V and J ends, which lost 6 bases and 5 bases, there was a span of 16 bases. Germline V lookup: CDR1 LGHDT, CDR2 YNNKEL (reference sequence). CDR3 DNA sequence: TGTGCCAGCAGACGGCAGGGGAGTTCGGAGACCCAGTACTTC. Translation: CASRRQGSSETQYF.

This chain uses TRBV19 with TRBJ1-5; no definite D call. V was pared by 0 bases and J by 9 bases, with 12 bases between. Germline V CDR1 and CDR2: LNHDA, SQIVND (reference sequence). The CDR3 consists of 14 residues. The CDR3 protein is CASSIEGSLRPQHF. DNA for the CDR3: TGTGCCAGTAGTATAGAGGGGTCTCTAAGGCCCCAGCATTTT.

This clonotype came up a few times. This chain joins TRBV4-1 and TRBJ2-7; unclear D gene. Deletions cut 0 bases from V and 3 bases from J, with 12 bases between. The CDR3 is 15 residues long. Germline assignment: CDR1 MGHRA and CDR2 YSYEKL. The chain's CDR3 is CASSQDWAVGYEQYF. Here the CDR3 DNA reads TGCGCCAGCAGCCAAGATTGGGCGGTAGGCTACGAGCAGTACTTC.

The chain carries TRBV28 and TRBJ2-7; 11 bases agree with TRBD2. CDR3 length equals 15 residues. From germline, CDR1 is MDHEN and CDR2 SYDVKM. V shed 5 bases, J shed 3 bases, and the junction held 6 bases outside the gene matches. The CDR3 spells CASSPASGRIYEQYF. CDR3 DNA sequence: TGTGCCAGCAGTCCCGCTAGCGGGAGGATCTACGAGCAGTACTTC.

The chain links TRBV20-1 to TRBJ1-2; D gene uncertain. The length of the CDR3 is 13 residues. The germline V gene encodes CDR1 DFQATT and CDR2 SNEGSKA (reference sequence). The V gene lost 6 bases and the J gene lost 1 base, with 12 bases spanning the gap. The CDR3 DNA follows: TGCAGTGCCCAGAGGCCGAGTAACTATGGCTACACCTTC. This encodes CSAQRPSNYGYTF.

This chain links TRBV7-2 with TRBJ2-5; possibly TRBD1 for D (6 bases). Trimming took off 2 bases at V and 5 bases at J, with 9 bases between the two ends. Germline lookup yields CDR1 SGHTA and CDR2 FQGNSA. This CDR3 has 13 amino acids. This chain's CDR3 is CASSLQGLETQYF. The DNA of the CDR3 is TGTGCCAGCAGCTTACAGGGGCTGGAGACCCAGTACTTC. Using reference TRBV7-2 and TRBJ2-5 for the parts outside the CDR3, the full variable domain is GAGVSQSPSNKVTEKGKDVELRCDPISGHTALYWYRQSLGQGLEFLIYFQGNSAPDKSGLPSDRFSAERTGGSVSTLTIQRTQQEDSAVYLCASSLQGLETQYFGPGTRLLVL.

CDR3 residues: CASSRQGEQPQHF. The CDR3 DNA reads TGTGCCAGCAGTAGACAGGGGGAACAGCCCCAGCATTTT. The V gene is TRBV12-3 or TRBV12-4, the J gene TRBJ1-5; TRBD1 matches 9 bases. The CDR3 sequence is 13 residues long. Germline trimming cut 5 bases from V and 7 bases from J; bases unmatched to any gene: 3.

In this sample, this clonotype turned up a few times. This chain connects TRBV29-1 to TRBJ2-4; possible D gene TRBD1, 6 bases. Germline V gene lookup returns CDR1 SQVTM and CDR2 ANQGSEA. The CDR3 loop spans 14 amino acids. V lost 7 bases and J lost 1, with 14 bases in between. CDR3 DNA sequence: TGCAGCGCGAATACAGGGTCCGCCAAAAACATTCAGTACTTC. This translates into CSANTGSAKNIQYF.